These 25 T cell receptor beta chains originate from one sample sequenced in a study of blood T cell repertoires in COVID-19. TCRdb's copy holds only in-frame clones and misses some; the assay was immunoSEQ multiplex PCR. This table has almost 250,000 clones, approximately 90% appearing once. Specimen: PBMCs or T cells enriched from blood (not recorded which). The receptors come from a woman aged 30 to 39 who had recovered from COVID-19.

This clone was seen just once. The rearrangement uses TRBV19 and TRBJ1-1, with D unresolved. Germline V gene lookup returns CDR1 LNHDA and CDR2 SQIVND (reference sequence). Trimming removed 5 bases at V and 2 bases at J, with 12 bases between. This CDR3 comprises 14 residues. The CDR3 DNA follows: TGTGCCAGTAGTTTCTATGCAACCAACACTGAAGCTTTCTTT. Translated, it gives CASSFYATNTEAFF.

This rearrangement joins TRBV6-6 to TRBJ2-5, with TRBD2 matching 13 bases. CDR3 length equals 16 residues. Germline values: CDR1 MNHNY, CDR2 SVGAGI (reference sequence). Trimming cost V 6 bases and J 6 bases; bases outside gene matches: 10. CDR3 sequence reads: CASSQRGLAGVKTQYF. The DNA for the CDR3 is TGTGCCAGCAGCCAGAGAGGACTAGCGGGAGTAAAGACCCAGTACTTC.

V gene TRBV19 combines with J gene TRBJ2-2; 7 bases map to TRBD1. Trimming took 7 bases from V and 0 from J; bases not matched to a gene: 8. Per germline, CDR1 LNHDA and CDR2 SQIVND (reference sequence). The CDR3 extends over 16 amino acids. CDR3: CASTLRDRSNTGELFF. The DNA for the CDR3 is TGTGCCAGTACCCTCCGGGACAGATCGAACACCGGGGAGCTGTTTTTT.

The genes are TRBV5-1 and TRBJ2-5; 10 bases fit TRBD1. This CDR3 comprises 14 residues. Germline values: CDR1 SGHRS, CDR2 YFSETQ. V lost 5 bases, J lost 1 base, and 2 bases stayed unmatched. CDR3 residues: CASRTGGGQETQYF. CDR3 nucleotide sequence: TGCGCCAGCAGGACAGGGGGCGGCCAAGAGACCCAGTACTTC.

Comment on this clone: The junction departs from germline at one end; a sequencing error may be responsible. This chain links TRBV5-6 with TRBJ1-3; 8 nucleotides agree with TRBD1. CDR3 length equals 15 residues. From germline, CDR1 is SGHDT and CDR2 YYEEEE. This CDR3 is CASRQYGQGGNTIYF. The CDR3 DNA is TGTGCCAGCAGACAATACGGACAGGGCGGAAATACCATATATTTT.

The rearrangement links TRBV2 to TRBJ2-1; 9 nucleotides line up with TRBD2. Germline CDR1 is SNHLY and CDR2 is FYNNEI. The J segment lost 9 bases and the V segment lost 2 bases, leaving 11 bases of the junction unmatched. This CDR3 has 16 residues. CDR3 amino acids: CASSESLAGPLTEQFF. As DNA, the CDR3 is TGTGCCAGCAGTGAAAGTCTAGCGGGACCCCTCACTGAGCAGTTCTTC.

The chain recombines TRBV11-3 with TRBJ2-1; 10 bases align to TRBD2. J gave up 10 bases and V 5 bases, and 11 bases lay outside the gene matches. CDR1 and CDR2 from the germline V gene are SGHNT and YENEEA. The length of the CDR3 is 15 residues. The CDR3 nucleotides are TGTGCCAGCAGCCATACTAGCGGGGAGGCGCGAGAGCAGTTCTTC. The encoded protein is CASSHTSGEAREQFF.

This chain uses TRBV13 with TRBJ1-2; possibly TRBD1 for D (6 bases). Germline loops: CDR1 PRHDT, CDR2 FYEKMQ (reference sequence). Trimming cost V 1 base and J 6 bases, with 12 bases left between them. This CDR3 contains 14 residues. CDR3 region: CASSLDRGADGYTF. The CDR3 bases are TGTGCCAGCAGCTTAGATCGGGGGGCGGATGGCTACACCTTC.

This chain links TRBV25-1 with TRBJ1-3; TRBD1 might be the D (6 bases). Trimming took 3 bases from V and 0 from J, leaving 12 bases between them. The CDR3 runs 16 residues. Germline V gives CDR1 MGHDK, CDR2 SYGVNS. CDR3 nucleotides: TGTGCCAGCAGTGACCCCGGACAGACCTCTGGAAACACCATATATTTT. It yields the protein CASSDPGQTSGNTIYF.

V usage is TRBV7-2 and J usage is TRBJ1-3, with D possibly TRBD1 on 6 matching bases. Trimming removed 5 bases at V and 1 base at J, with 12 bases between. Germline CDR1 SGHTA, CDR2 FQGNSA. CDR3 length: 15 amino acids. CDR3 residues: CASSPRGGSGNTIYF. CDR3 bases: TGTGCCAGCAGCCCCCGAGGGGGTTCTGGAAACACCATATATTTT. The variable domain in full, with the rest retrieved from reference TRBV7-2 and TRBJ1-3, is GAGVSQSPSNKVTEKGKDVELRCDPISGHTALYWYRQSLGQGLEFLIYFQGNSAPDKSGLPSDRFSAERTGGSVSTLTIQRTQQEDSAVYLCASSPRGGSGNTIYFGEGSWLTVV.

The genes are TRBV6-5 and TRBJ2-7, with 10 bases matching TRBD2. This CDR3 comprises 15 residues. After removal of 4 bases from V and 0 bases from J, the junction contained 3 bases not matched to a gene. CDR1 and CDR2 (germline): MNHEY, SVGAGI. DNA for the CDR3: TGTGCCAGCAGTTCTACTAGCGGGGCCTCCTACGAGCAGTACTTC. This codes for CASSSTSGASYEQYF.

The rearrangement uses TRBV28 and TRBJ2-5, with D maybe TRBD1 (6 bases). The germline V gene encodes CDR1 MDHEN and CDR2 SYDVKM. V dropped 10 bases and J dropped 1 base, with 13 bases sitting between them. The CDR3 covers 13 residues. CDR3 protein: CAIPRTVQETQYF. The CDR3 DNA is TGTGCCATCCCGCGGACAGTCCAAGAGACCCAGTACTTC.

The chain couples TRBV19 to TRBJ2-2, with D perhaps matching TRBD1 (6 bases). Trimming left V 6 bases short and J 2 bases short, with 10 bases between. The germline V gene encodes CDR1 LNHDA and CDR2 SQIVND (reference sequence). The CDR3 extends over 14 amino acids. As DNA, the CDR3 is TGTGCCAGTAGCCGGACAGTCAACACCGGGGAGCTGTTTTTT. Translated, it gives CASSRTVNTGELFF.

The CDR3 sequence: CASSPWRQGGRRGSYNEQFF. CDR3 coding DNA: TGTGCCAGCAGTCCTTGGAGACAGGGGGGTCGACGGGGCTCCTACAATGAGCAGTTCTTC. V usage is TRBV28 and J usage is TRBJ2-1, with 9 bases matching TRBD1. The V gene end was trimmed by 5 bases and the J gene end by 0 bases; junction bases not matched to a gene: 17. The CDR3 covers 20 residues. Germline V gives CDR1 MDHEN, CDR2 SYDVKM.

This clone has at least ten counts. The chain links TRBV9 to TRBJ2-2, with 7 nucleotides matching TRBD2. Germline trimming cut 0 bases from V and 6 bases from J; bases unmatched to any gene: 5. This CDR3 is 15 amino acids long. Germline values: CDR1 SGDLS, CDR2 YYNGEE. CDR3 in DNA: TGTGCCAGCAGCGTAGATCTTAGCGGGCCCGGGGAGCTGTTTTTT. It specifies CASSVDLSGPGELFF.

The chain combines TRBV5-6 with TRBJ2-7; 8 nucleotides line up with TRBD2. V was pared by 0 bases and J by 2 bases, with 4 bases of the junction left unmatched. The CDR3 sequence is 15 residues long. CDR1 is SGHDT, CDR2 YYEEEE, per germline. CDR3 sequence: CASSLVALAAYEQYF. In nucleotides, the CDR3 is TGTGCCAGCAGCTTGGTGGCACTAGCGGCCTACGAGCAGTACTTC.

The rearrangement links TRBV30 to TRBJ1-6; no clear D gene. Germline V gene sequence: CDR1 GTSNPN, CDR2 SVGIG (reference sequence). Trimming pared 0 bases from V and 3 bases from J, leaving 18 bases between. The CDR3 is 18 amino acids. CDR3 sequence: CAWSVRGYTTHYNSPLHF. CDR3 in DNA: TGTGCCTGGAGTGTACGAGGGTATACCACACACTATAATTCACCCCTCCACTTT.

This clone has a handful of counts. CDR3 residues: CATSQQVYGYTF. In DNA, the CDR3 is TGTGCCACAAGCCAACAGGTCTATGGCTACACCTTC. V is TRBV2 and J is TRBJ1-2; D perhaps matches TRBD1 (5 bases). Per the germline V gene, CDR1 is SNHLY and CDR2 is FYNNEI. The V and J ends lost 10 bases and 4 bases respectively, with 13 bases between them. This CDR3 contains 12 residues. The complete variable domain, with remaining parts taken from reference TRBV2 and TRBJ1-2, reads EPEVTQTPSHQVTQMGQEVILRCVPISNHLYFYWYRQILGQKVEFLVSFYNNEISEKSEIFDDQFSVERPDGSNFTLKIRSTKLEDSAMYFCATSQQVYGYTFGSGTRLTVV.

Here the CDR3 DNA reads TGTGCCTGGAGTGGGGACAGGCAGGGCTACACCTTC. Amino acids: CAWSGDRQGYTF. The chain joins TRBV30 to TRBJ1-2; 8 nucleotides match TRBD1. Germline V gene lookup returns CDR1 GTSNPN and CDR2 SVGIG (reference sequence). V shed 1 base and J 8 bases; nucleotides not matched to a gene: 3. The CDR3 has 12 residues.

This sequence joins TRBV29-1 and TRBJ1-2; D may be TRBD1 (5 bases). V lost 7 bases and J lost 13, with 22 bases in between. Per germline, CDR1 SQVTM and CDR2 ANQGSEA. The CDR3 length is 12 residues. The CDR3 spells CSATGFRGVLTF. CDR3 DNA: TGCAGCGCCACAGGATTCCGCGGAGTACTCACCTTC. The entire variable domain, with the rest obtained from reference TRBV29-1 and TRBJ1-2, is as follows: SAVISQKPSRDICQRGTSLTIQCQVDSQVTMMFWYRQQPGQSLTLIATANQGSEATYESGFVIDKFPISRPNLTFSTLTVSNMSPEDSSIYLCSATGFRGVLTFGSGTRLTVV.

This chain connects TRBV7-9 to TRBJ2-1, with D hard to call. The CDR3 is 13 amino acids. Germline V gene data show CDR1 as SEHNR and CDR2 as FQNEAQ (reference sequence). The V end lost 2 bases, the J end lost 7 bases, and 9 bases lay between the germline ends. This chain's CDR3 is CASSLLSVNEQFF. CDR3 nucleotides: TGTGCCAGCAGCTTATTGAGTGTGAATGAGCAGTTCTTC.

The V call is TRBV27, the J call TRBJ2-3, with D maybe TRBD2 (5 bases). CDR3 length: 15 residues. Germline V lookup: CDR1 MNHEY, CDR2 SMNVEV (reference sequence). V shed 2 bases and J shed 4 bases, with 13 bases lying between them. CDR3 nucleotide sequence: TGTGCCAGCAGTTTAGTATTAGGGAGCCCAGATACGCAGTATTTT. It codes for CASSLVLGSPDTQYF.

The chain carries TRBV28 and TRBJ1-2, with 7 nucleotides matching TRBD1. Per germline, CDR1 MDHEN and CDR2 SYDVKM. CDR3 size: 13 residues. The V and J ends lost 6 bases and 1 base, in that order; junction bases with no gene match: 2. CDR3 DNA sequence: TGTGCCAGCAGCCGGGACAGTAACTATGGCTACACCTTC. This codes for CASSRDSNYGYTF.

The count of this clone is one. The rearrangement joins TRBV2 to TRBJ1-6; 8 bases align to TRBD1. The trim removed 2 bases at V and 4 bases at J, leaving 7 bases unmatched. The V gene's germline CDR1 is SNHLY and CDR2 FYNNEI. This CDR3 region has 17 residues. CDR3 residues: CASSERQGALYNSPLHF. CDR3 DNA sequence: TGTGCCAGCAGTGAAAGGCAGGGGGCCCTTTATAATTCACCCCTCCACTTT.

The chain joins TRBV7-2 to TRBJ2-5, with TRBD2 identical over 11 bases. This CDR3 contains 15 residues. In germline, CDR1 is SGHTA, CDR2 FQGNSA. V lost 3 bases, J lost 5 bases, and 5 bases stayed unmatched. The CDR3 region has the DNA TGTGCCAGCAGCTTTAGCGGGAGGGCGATTGAGACCCAGTACTTC. It specifies CASSFSGRAIETQYF. Variable domain in full (rest from reference TRBV7-2 and TRBJ2-5): GAGVSQSPSNKVTEKGKDVELRCDPISGHTALYWYRQSLGQGLEFLIYFQGNSAPDKSGLPSDRFSAERTGGSVSTLTIQRTQQEDSAVYLCASSFSGRAIETQYFGPGTRLLVL.